The 29 T cell receptor beta chains below were found in one sample sequenced in a study of T-cell memory formation after mild COVID-19. A single record per CDR3 protein comes from TCRdb applying MiXCR to the 5' RACE reads. The sample shows 550,000 to 700,000 distinct CDR3 sequences, 17% of them seen only once. The sample taken for sequencing was PBMCs or a T cell subset sorted from them (not recorded which). These receptors all come from an adult woman who had mild COVID-19 (a few samples of this study predate the infection). Cell type and time point are not known.

In its sample, this clonotype was seen a few times. The gene calls are TRBV12-3 or TRBV12-4 and TRBJ1-5, with D perhaps TRBD1 (5 bases). This CDR3 spans 14 amino acids. Trimming took 3 bases from V and 4 from J, leaving 10 bases between them. The CDR3 DNA reads as TGTGCCAGCAGTTTGGGGCAGTTGAATCAGCCCCAGCATTTT. The encoded protein is CASSLGQLNQPQHF.

This clonotype was detected many times. The gene calls are TRBV4-2 and TRBJ2-3, with D perhaps matching TRBD2 (6 bases). Trimming cost V 4 bases and J 2 bases, with 13 bases left between them. This CDR3 has 15 amino acids. CDR1 and CDR2 from the germline V gene are LGHNA and YNFKEQ. The CDR3 coding sequence is TGTGCCAGCAGCCCCGGGACTGGAGACACAGATACGCAGTATTTT. Residues: CASSPGTGDTDTQYF.

The J gene is TRBJ2-3, the V gene TRBV5-4; D is ambiguous. The CDR3 has 17 amino acids. Trimming cost V 1 base and J 0 bases, with 15 bases left between them. Germline V gene data show CDR1 as SGHNT and CDR2 as YYREEE (reference sequence). CDR3 sequence: CASSLRWAETSTDTQYF. The CDR3 DNA is TGTGCCAGCAGCTTGCGTTGGGCGGAGACGAGCACAGATACGCAGTATTTT. The full variable domain, its missing parts supplied by reference TRBV5-4 and TRBJ2-3, is ETGVTQSPTHLIKTRGQQVTLRCSSQSGHNTVSWYQQALGQGPQFIFQYYREEENGRGNFPPRFSGLQFPNYSSELNVNALELDDSALYLCASSLRWAETSTDTQYFGPGTRLTVL.

V and J are TRBV3-1 and TRBJ2-7; 7 bases fit TRBD1. CDR3 size: 17 residues. CDR1 and CDR2 from the germline V gene are LGHDT and YNNKEL (reference sequence). Germline trimming cut 3 bases from V and 2 bases from J; bases unmatched to any gene: 13. The CDR3 here is CASSQGSGGANPYEQYF. As DNA, the CDR3 is TGTGCCAGCAGCCAGGGTTCAGGGGGAGCGAACCCCTACGAGCAGTACTTC.

The chain combines TRBV4-1 with TRBJ1-6; TRBD1 is a possible D gene (6 bases). Germline CDR1 and CDR2: MGHRA and YSYEKL. V was pared by 4 bases and J by 7 bases, with 17 bases between. CDR3 length: 16 residues. CDR3 amino acids: CASSRFAGARNSPLHF. CDR3 nucleotides: TGCGCCAGCAGCCGCTTCGCGGGGGCCCGGAATTCACCCCTCCACTTT.

This clonotype was detected a few times. The genes are TRBV29-1 and TRBJ1-5; D is unclear. The CDR3 length is 13 residues. The V end lost 4 bases, the J end lost 0 bases, and 7 bases lay between the germline ends. CDR1 is SQVTM and CDR2 is ANQGSEA in the germline V gene. CDR3: CSVVFNSNQPQHF. The CDR3 DNA reads as TGCAGCGTTGTGTTTAATAGCAATCAGCCCCAGCATTTT.

In nucleotides, the CDR3 is TGTGCCACCAGACGACAGGGCTATACTGAAGCTTTCTTT. Protein sequence: CATRRQGYTEAFF. The chain recombines TRBV24-1 with TRBJ1-1; 7 bases are a match to TRBD1. The CDR3 runs 13 residues. The ends lost 7 bases at V and 5 bases at J; junction bases unmatched: 6. Germline lookup yields CDR1 KGHDR and CDR2 SFDVKD.

This clonotype appeared a few times. The rearrangement joins TRBV5-1 to TRBJ2-7, with TRBD1 as a possible D gene (6 bases). Germline CDR1 SGHRS, CDR2 YFSETQ. This CDR3 is built from 14 residues. V lost 3 bases and J 5 bases, leaving 15 bases between the germline ends. This CDR3 reads CASSSGPQGHEQYF. The DNA of the CDR3 is TGCGCCAGCAGCTCGGGACCGCAGGGGCACGAGCAGTACTTC.

V gene TRBV5-4 combines with J gene TRBJ2-5; a weak D match, TRBD1 (5 bases). V lost 0 bases to trimming and J lost 7 bases, with 10 bases between them. Germline V CDR1 and CDR2: SGHNT, YYREEE (reference sequence). The CDR3 has 13 amino acids. The CDR3 region is CASSLEGPRTQYF. DNA for the CDR3: TGTGCCAGCAGCTTGGAGGGGCCTAGGACCCAGTACTTC.

This clonotype has just a few counts. The genes are TRBV27 and TRBJ1-2; 7 nucleotides agree with TRBD1. The germline gives CDR1 MNHEY, CDR2 SMNVEV (reference sequence). CDR3 length equals 15 residues. V shed 3 bases, J shed 1 base, and the junction held 5 bases outside the gene matches. The CDR3 DNA sequence: TGTGCCAGCAGTTTGTACAGGGGCCTTAACTATGGCTACACCTTC. This codes for CASSLYRGLNYGYTF.

This clonotype was observed a few times. The J gene is TRBJ2-2, the V gene TRBV24-1; D is possibly TRBD2 (6 bases). The CDR3 totals 14 residues. Trimming took 4 bases from V and 3 from J, leaving 8 bases between them. The V gene's germline CDR1 is KGHDR and CDR2 SFDVKD. The CDR3 coding sequence is TGTGCCACCAGTGAGGTAGCGGACACCGGGGAGCTGTTTTTT. Translation: CATSEVADTGELFF.

This chain connects TRBV7-9 to TRBJ2-1; TRBD2 matches at 10 bases. The CDR3 consists of 16 residues. V gave up 4 bases and J gave up 3 bases; unmatched junction bases: 6. Germline V gene sequence: CDR1 SEHNR, CDR2 FQNEAQ (reference sequence). The CDR3 nucleotides read TGTGCCAGCAGCTCTCTAGCGGGGGAGCGCTACAATGAGCAGTTCTTC. Protein product: CASSSLAGERYNEQFF.

Here the CDR3 DNA reads TGTGCCAGCACCCCCAGGGGGGGCACAGATACGCAGTATTTT. Its protein is CASTPRGGTDTQYF. The chain recombines TRBV11-3 with TRBJ2-3; maybe TRBD1 (7 bases). Trimming removed 7 bases at V and 1 base at J, with 12 bases between. The germline CDR1 and CDR2 sequences are SGHNT and YENEEA. The CDR3 sequence is 14 residues long.

The CDR3 bases are TGTGCCAGCAGCTTAAGACTAGCGGGGGGGCAAGGAGATACGCAGTATTTT. It codes for CASSLRLAGGQGDTQYF. This chain connects TRBV7-8 to TRBJ2-3, with 14 bases lining up with TRBD2. The CDR3 spans 17 residues. Germline assignment: CDR1 SGHVS and CDR2 FQNEAQ. Losses at the gene ends were 2 bases for V and 5 bases for J; bases not matched to a gene: 6.

The chain couples TRBV12-3 or TRBV12-4 to TRBJ2-7; perhaps TRBD2 as D (6 bases). V was shortened by 5 bases and J by 3 bases, with 11 bases between the two germline ends. This CDR3 is 13 amino acids long. The chain's CDR3 is CASSPTGLYEQYF. DNA for the CDR3: TGTGCCAGCAGTCCTACGGGACTCTACGAGCAGTACTTC.

The chain employs TRBV30 and TRBJ1-1; a possible D gene is TRBD1 (5 bases). The CDR3 covers 14 residues. CDR1 is GTSNPN and CDR2 is SVGIG in the germline V gene (reference sequence). V was trimmed by 0 bases and J by 3 bases, leaving 11 bases between them. CDR3 sequence (DNA): TGTGCCTGGAGTGTACGGCTGGGGGACACTGAAGCTTTCTTT. It specifies CAWSVRLGDTEAFF.

This clonotype appeared a few times. CDR3 loop: CASSLGDRGERYEQYF. As DNA, the CDR3 is TGTGCCAGCAGCTTAGGGGACAGGGGGGAGCGCTACGAGCAGTACTTC. The chain joins TRBV7-2 to TRBJ2-7, with 11 bases that match TRBD1. Germline CDR1 reads SGHTA; CDR2 reads FQGNSA. J gave up 3 bases and V 1 base, and 5 bases lay outside the gene matches. There are 16 residues in the CDR3.

This chain links TRBV7-2 with TRBJ1-2, with 7 bases fitting TRBD1. The V and J ends lost 3 bases and 2 bases, in that order; junction bases with no gene match: 15. Per the germline V gene, CDR1 is SGHTA and CDR2 is FQGNSA. The CDR3 runs 18 residues. The CDR3, as DNA: TGTGCCAGCAGCTTCATAGGCTGGTCCCCAGGGGGGAACTATGGCTACACCTTC. Translating gives CASSFIGWSPGGNYGYTF.

The CDR3 is CASSLGNEAFF. In DNA form, the CDR3 reads TGCGCCAGCAGCTTGGGTAATGAAGCTTTCTTT. This rearrangement joins TRBV5-1 to TRBJ1-1; D ambiguous. The V and J ends lost 0 bases and 7 bases respectively, with 4 bases between them. Germline CDR1 SGHRS, CDR2 YFSETQ. CDR3 length equals 11 residues.

This clonotype was observed a few times. This chain joins TRBV19 and TRBJ2-1; 11 nucleotides line up with TRBD2. Germline V lookup: CDR1 LNHDA, CDR2 SQIVND (reference sequence). J was trimmed by 12 bases and V by 3 bases; bases with no gene match: 7. The CDR3 loop spans 14 amino acids. CDR3 loop: CASSIGTSGRGQFF. As DNA, the CDR3 is TGTGCCAGTAGTATCGGGACTAGCGGACGTGGGCAGTTCTTC. Full variable domain (missing parts from reference TRBV19 and TRBJ2-1): DGGITQSPKYLFRKEGQNVTLSCEQNLNHDAMYWYRQDPGQGLRLIYYSQIVNDFQKGDIAEGYSVSREKKESFPLTVTSAQKNPTAFYLCASSIGTSGRGQFFGPGTRLTVL.

The table lists this clonotype with a few counts. This CDR3 reads CASSPGGYSEAFF. The CDR3 DNA reads TGTGCCAGCAGCCCGGGGGGGTACTCTGAAGCTTTCTTT. The chain recombines TRBV7-3 with TRBJ1-1, with a weak D call TRBD1 (5 bases). V gave up 5 bases and J gave up 6 bases, with 13 bases separating them. From germline, CDR1 is SGHTA and CDR2 FQGTGA. CDR3 length: 13 residues. Full variable domain (missing parts from reference TRBV7-3 and TRBJ1-1): GAGVSQTPSNKVTEKGKYVELRCDPISGHTALYWYRQSLGQGPEFLIYFQGTGAADDSGLPNDRFFAVRPEGSVSTLKIQRTERGDSAVYLCASSPGGYSEAFFGQGTRLTVV.

J is TRBJ1-2 and V is TRBV6-1; 7 bases match TRBD1. Losses at the gene ends were 6 bases for V and 4 bases for J; bases not matched to a gene: 5. The CDR3 spans 13 residues. In germline, CDR1 is MNHNS, CDR2 SASEGT. As DNA, the CDR3 is TGTGCCAGCAGGGAACAGGGGACCTATGGCTACACCTTC. It codes for CASREQGTYGYTF.

This clonotype turned up a few times. This CDR3 reads CASSPSGRYTDTQYF. The CDR3 bases are TGTGCCAGCAGCCCTAGCGGGAGGTACACAGATACGCAGTATTTT. The rearrangement joins TRBV7-3 to TRBJ2-3, with 11 bases aligning to TRBD2. Germline loops: CDR1 SGHTA, CDR2 FQGTGA. J was trimmed by 2 bases and V by 5 bases; bases with no gene match: 3. CDR3 length equals 15 residues.

This sequence joins TRBV5-5 and TRBJ1-5; maybe TRBD1 (5 bases). The CDR3 runs 16 residues. V was pared by 4 bases and J by 2 bases, with 16 bases between. Germline assignment: CDR1 SGHKS and CDR2 YYEKEE (reference sequence). The CDR3 nucleotides are TGTGCCAGCAGCCCCAGCATGGGGACGGGCAATCAGCCCCAGCATTTT. It is translated as CASSPSMGTGNQPQHF.

This clonotype was detected a few times. The chain employs TRBV2 and TRBJ2-1; 13 positions agree with TRBD2. Per germline, CDR1 SNHLY and CDR2 FYNNEI. CDR3 size: 15 residues. J was trimmed by 15 bases and V by 2 bases; bases with no gene match: 10. CDR3 sequence reads: CASSEIRTSGRAGFF. The CDR3 nucleotides read TGTGCCAGCAGTGAAATCCGGACTAGCGGGAGAGCGGGGTTCTTC. The entire variable domain, with the rest obtained from reference TRBV2 and TRBJ2-1, is as follows: EPEVTQTPSHQVTQMGQEVILRCVPISNHLYFYWYRQILGQKVEFLVSFYNNEISEKSEIFDDQFSVERPDGSNFTLKIRSTKLEDSAMYFCASSEIRTSGRAGFFGPGTRLTVL.

The V call is TRBV25-1, the J call TRBJ1-1, with TRBD1 identical over 8 bases. CDR1 is MGHDK and CDR2 is SYGVNS in the germline V gene. The CDR3 has 15 amino acids. Trimming removed 3 bases from V and 0 bases from J; junction bases left unmatched: 3. CDR3 amino acids: CASSDLDRVNTEAFF. The DNA of the CDR3 is TGTGCCAGCAGTGACCTGGACAGGGTGAACACTGAAGCTTTCTTT.

The V and J genes are TRBV27 and TRBJ1-2; possible D gene TRBD1, 6 bases. Per germline, CDR1 MNHEY and CDR2 SMNVEV (reference sequence). Trimming pared 3 bases from V and 9 bases from J, leaving 23 bases between. This CDR3 has 16 residues. The CDR3 loop is CASSLQTGRRLSSYTF. In DNA, the CDR3 is TGTGCCAGCAGTTTGCAAACAGGGAGACGACTATCGAGCTACACCTTC.

This clonotype was found a few times. The V gene is TRBV10-3, the J gene TRBJ1-5; D is undetermined. V lost 3 bases and J 5 bases, leaving 11 bases between the germline ends. The germline V gene encodes CDR1 ENHRY and CDR2 SYGVKD. The CDR3 totals 14 residues. The CDR3 nucleotides are TGTGCCATCAGTGATCAGAGGTTGGATCAGCCCCAGCATTTT. As protein: CAISDQRLDQPQHF.

This clonotype appeared many times. The J gene is TRBJ2-7, the V gene TRBV7-8, with a tentative D call TRBD1 (5 bases). The CDR3 length is 13 residues. Trimming pared 5 bases from V and 4 bases from J, leaving 12 bases between. Per the germline V gene, CDR1 is SGHVS and CDR2 is FQNEAQ. CDR3 DNA: TGTGCCAGCAGCCTCAGGGTCGGGTACGAGCAGTACTTC. Protein sequence: CASSLRVGYEQYF.